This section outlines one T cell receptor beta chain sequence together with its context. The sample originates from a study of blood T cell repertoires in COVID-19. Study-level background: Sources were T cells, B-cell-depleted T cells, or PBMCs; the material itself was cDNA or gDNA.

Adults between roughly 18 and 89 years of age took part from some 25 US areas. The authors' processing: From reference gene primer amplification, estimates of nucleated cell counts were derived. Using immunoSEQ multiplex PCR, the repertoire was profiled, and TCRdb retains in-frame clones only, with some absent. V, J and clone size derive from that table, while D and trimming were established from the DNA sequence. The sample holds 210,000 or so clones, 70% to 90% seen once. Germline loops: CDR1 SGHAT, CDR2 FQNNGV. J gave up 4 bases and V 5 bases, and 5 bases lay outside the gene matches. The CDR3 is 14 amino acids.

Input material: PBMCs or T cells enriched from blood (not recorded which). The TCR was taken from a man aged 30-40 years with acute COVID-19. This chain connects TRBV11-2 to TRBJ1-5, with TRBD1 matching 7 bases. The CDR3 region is CASSRQGGNQPQHF. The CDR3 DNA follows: TGTGCCAGCAGCCGACAGGGTGGTAATCAGCCCCAGCATTTT.